The rows below give T cell receptor beta chains drawn from one sample of a study of OX40 agonist ivuxolimab in advanced cancers. Sequenced by immunoSEQ multiplex PCR; TCRdb stores in-frame clones only, minus some. The repertoire holds tens of thousands of clones, with around 90% as singletons. The sample here was CD4+ or CD8+ T cells sorted from blood, taken in a trial of the OX40 agonist ivuxolimab. The receptors stem from an adult with an advanced solid tumor such as melanoma, head and neck, liver or kidney cancer. Each CDR3 is given with its conserved first and last residue. The listing skips clone size in some rows; elsewhere it reads once, few, many or a size class.

NA | 16 | TRBV9 | CASSADPSGWYNEQFF
once | 15 | TRBV5-4 | CASSPMTGGQETQYF
NA | 13 | TRBV27 | CASSPTGAATQYF
NA | 16 | TRBV10-3 | CAISESSTLSYNEQFF
NA | 14 | TRBV6-1 | CASSEMGVSYEQYF
NA | 12 | TRBV2 | CASSEIGEEQFF
NA | 16 | TRBV5-1 | CASSLVPGPSTDTQYF
NA | 13 | TRBV27 | CASSLTTTGELLF
NA | 14 | TRBV11-2 | CASSLGTREETQYF
once | 12 | TRBV2 | CASSPSSYEQYF
NA | 14 | TRBV9 | CASSPSGDPQPQHF
NA | 19 | TRBV11-2 | CASSLSSSGTRSSYNEQFF
NA | 15 | TRBV25-1 | CASGRAESSTDTQYF
NA | 15 | TRBV28 | CASSLQGFVQETQYF
NA | 14 | TRBV29-1 | CSVVVTSGGYEQYF
once | 14 | TRBV19 | CASSIFGANYGYTF